The sequence of this T cell receptor (beta chain) was determined in a study of OX40 agonist ivuxolimab in advanced cancers. TCRdb's copy holds only in-frame clones and misses some; the assay was immunoSEQ multiplex PCR. This sample carries roughly 60,000 clones, around 90% of them seen once, and the ten largest clones take approximately 25%. This TCR was sampled from an adult with an advanced solid tumor such as melanoma, head and neck, liver or kidney cancer. The input for sequencing was CD4+ or CD8+ T cells sorted from blood, taken in a trial of the OX40 agonist ivuxolimab.

The CDR3 DNA follows: TGCGCCAGCAGCCAAGATCGTCGGGGGCCCTACGAGCAGTACTTC. It specifies CASSQDRRGPYEQYF. This chain uses TRBV4-3 with TRBJ2-7; D may correspond to TRBD1 or TRBD2 (6 bases each). The V gene's germline CDR1 is LGHNA and CDR2 YSLEER. The CDR3 loop spans 15 amino acids. V lost 0 bases to trimming and J lost 2 bases, with 11 bases between them.